Below are 25 T cell receptor beta chains sequenced from a single sample in a study of CD8+CD57+ T cells in acquired aplastic anemia. Genomic DNA, serving as template, underwent TCR beta VDJ and CDR3 profiling. TCRdb independently ran MiXCR on the reads; one entry per CDR3 protein. The table lists around 170,000 distinct CDR3 sequences, approximately 45% of them singletons. Sequenced material: sorted CD4+, CD8+, or CD8+CD57+ T cells (not recorded which) from PBMCs. All receptors come from a human donor in good health.

This clonotype appeared many times. V is TRBV5-8 and J is TRBJ1-2, with D hard to call. Germline CDR1 reads SGHTS; CDR2 reads YDEGEE. CDR3 size: 13 residues. Between the trimmed V and J ends, which lost 0 bases and 4 bases, there was a span of 7 bases. The CDR3 loop is CASSLDGLYGYTF. As DNA, the CDR3 is TGTGCCAGCAGCTTGGACGGACTCTATGGCTACACCTTC.

The CDR3 loop reads CASSFPGQGQPQHF. In nucleotides, the CDR3 is TGTGCCAGCAGCTTCCCGGGACAAGGTCAGCCCCAGCATTTT. This chain joins TRBV7-9 and TRBJ1-5, with a weak D call TRBD1 (6 bases). Germline V gene lookup returns CDR1 SEHNR and CDR2 FQNEAQ (reference sequence). The CDR3 consists of 14 residues. Trimming took off 3 bases at V and 6 bases at J, with 12 bases between the two ends.

V and J are TRBV7-6 and TRBJ1-4; no clear D gene. Germline CDR1 reads SGHVS; CDR2 reads FNYEAQ. The CDR3 contains 12 residues. V was cut by 1 base and J by 13 bases, with 10 bases left in between. CDR3 sequence: CASSLEETILFF. The CDR3, as DNA: TGTGCCAGCAGCTTAGAGGAGACAATACTGTTTTTT.

Ten or more counts support this clonotype. The chain combines TRBV20-1 with TRBJ2-7, with D possibly being TRBD2 (6 bases). The CDR3 loop spans 14 amino acids. The V end lost 3 bases, the J end lost 7 bases, and 19 bases lay between the germline ends. Germline assignment: CDR1 DFQATT and CDR2 SNEGSKA (reference sequence). This CDR3 is CSASFPSAGGEQYF. CDR3 nucleotides: TGCAGTGCTAGCTTCCCCTCGGCCGGGGGAGAGCAGTACTTC.

The rearrangement links TRBV20-1 to TRBJ2-1; TRBD2 agrees at 14 bases. Germline loops: CDR1 DFQATT, CDR2 SNEGSKA (reference sequence). The CDR3 is 14 amino acids. V gave up 4 bases and J gave up 6 bases; unmatched junction bases: 2. The DNA of the CDR3 is TGCAGTGCTACAGGACTAGCGGGAGGCAATGAGCAGTTCTTC. Residues: CSATGLAGGNEQFF.

Many counts were recorded for this clonotype. The CDR3 coding sequence is TGTGCCAGCAGTTTCGACGAAACACGGCAGTACTTC. Residues: CASSFDETRQYF. The genes are TRBV12-3 or TRBV12-4 and TRBJ2-7, with no clear D. There are 12 residues in the CDR3. The V end was cut by 3 bases, the J end by 9 bases, with 12 bases between.

This clonotype occurred a few times. The J gene is TRBJ1-1, the V gene TRBV7-3, with unresolved D. Germline V CDR1 and CDR2: SGHTA, FQGTGA. The CDR3 runs 13 residues. The V end lost 6 bases, the J end lost 1 base, and 9 bases lay between the germline ends. The CDR3 region has the DNA TGTGCCAGCAGTCTTCGACAGAACACTGAAGCTTTCTTT. It specifies CASSLRQNTEAFF.

V gene TRBV12-3 or TRBV12-4 combines with J gene TRBJ1-6; a weak D match, TRBD1 (5 bases). The CDR3 has 14 residues. Between the trimmed V and J ends, which lost 5 bases and 10 bases, there was a span of 15 bases. This CDR3 reads CASSPAQGGSPLHF. Written as DNA, the CDR3 is TGTGCCAGCAGTCCCGCTCAGGGCGGATCACCCCTCCACTTT.

The genes are TRBV19 and TRBJ1-4; D call uncertain. V lost 9 bases and J 5 bases, leaving 19 bases between the germline ends. The CDR3 has 15 residues. Germline-derived CDR1 and CDR2 are LNHDA and SQIVND (reference sequence). CDR3: CASTRGRKTNEKLFF. The CDR3 nucleotides read TGTGCCAGCACCCGCGGGAGGAAAACCAATGAAAAACTGTTTTTT.

The chain is built from TRBV7-3 and TRBJ1-6; D gene uncertain. With 2 bases removed from V and 4 bases from J, the gap between germline ends came to 6 bases. The CDR3 is 14 amino acids. Germline V gene lookup returns CDR1 SGHTA and CDR2 FQGTGA. The CDR3 bases are TGTGCCAGCAGCTTATTCGGATATAATTCACCCCTCCACTTT. This codes for CASSLFGYNSPLHF.

This clonotype was counted only a few times. The chain carries TRBV3-1 and TRBJ2-6; D gene ambiguous. The germline V gene has CDR1 LGHDT and CDR2 YNNKEL (reference sequence). V lost 8 bases, J lost 4 bases, and 9 bases lay in between. CDR3 length equals 13 residues. The CDR3 nucleotides are TGTGCCAGCCGCTTGGGGGGGGCCAACGTCCTGACTTTC. It codes for CASRLGGANVLTF.

The V gene is TRBV19, the J gene TRBJ2-5, with 7 nucleotides matching TRBD1. This CDR3 region has 14 residues. The trim removed 5 bases at V and 5 bases at J, leaving 8 bases unmatched. Germline CDR1 LNHDA, CDR2 SQIVND (reference sequence). CDR3: CASSSDRVPETQYF. CDR3 coding DNA: TGTGCCAGTAGTTCAGACAGGGTCCCTGAGACCCAGTACTTC.

This sequence joins TRBV7-3 and TRBJ2-2; no clear D. Trimming pared 4 bases from V and 0 bases from J, leaving 9 bases between. CDR1 is SGHTA, CDR2 FQGTGA, per germline. The CDR3 consists of 15 residues. The DNA for the CDR3 is TGTGCCAGCAGCTCGGACGGATCGAACACCGGGGAGCTGTTTTTT. Amino acids: CASSSDGSNTGELFF.

Many counts were recorded for this clonotype. V usage is TRBV9 and J usage is TRBJ2-1; 11 bases are a match to TRBD2. The CDR3 is made up of 17 amino acids. V shed 0 bases and J 7 bases; nucleotides not matched to a gene: 9. Germline values: CDR1 SGDLS, CDR2 YYNGEE. CDR3 in DNA: TGTGCCAGCAGCGTAGGACCCTTTAGCGGGAGGGGGAATGAGCAGTTCTTC. It yields the protein CASSVGPFSGRGNEQFF. Combining the CDR3 with reference TRBV9 and TRBJ2-1 gives the whole variable domain DSGVTQTPKHLITATGQRVTLRCSPRSGDLSVYWYQQSLDQGLQFLIQYYNGEERAKGNILERFSAQQFPDLHSELNLSSLELGDSALYFCASSVGPFSGRGNEQFFGPGTRLTVL.

This chain links TRBV10-2 with TRBJ1-2; tentatively, D is TRBD1 (5 bases). CDR1 is WSHSY, CDR2 SAAADI, per germline. The V and J ends lost 2 bases and 0 bases respectively, with 13 bases between them. The CDR3 loop spans 16 amino acids. CDR3 coding DNA: TGCGCCAGCAGTGAGATTTTACAGGAACCTAACTATGGCTACACCTTC. Amino acid sequence: CASSEILQEPNYGYTF.

The chain carries TRBV10-3 and TRBJ2-7, with D perhaps matching TRBD2 (6 bases). This CDR3 has 13 amino acids. The V end was cut by 8 bases, the J end by 6 bases, with 17 bases between. CDR1 is ENHRY and CDR2 is SYGVKD in the germline V gene. The CDR3 sequence: CAIGLTPGGEQYF. Written as DNA, the CDR3 is TGTGCCATCGGATTAACCCCCGGGGGCGAGCAGTACTTC.

The chain uses TRBV2 and TRBJ2-7; 10 nucleotides line up with TRBD1. The CDR3 runs to 16 residues. The J segment lost 3 bases and the V segment lost 6 bases, leaving 11 bases of the junction unmatched. Per the germline V gene, CDR1 is SNHLY and CDR2 is FYNNEI. The CDR3 bases are TGTGCCAGCAGCCCGAGACGGACAGGGGGTGGCTACGAGCAGTACTTC. Translated, it gives CASSPRRTGGGYEQYF.

This chain links TRBV20-1 with TRBJ1-2, with D perhaps matching TRBD1 (5 bases). V was pared by 1 base and J by 13 bases, with 16 bases between. The CDR3 totals 12 residues. The germline CDR1 and CDR2 sequences are DFQATT and SNEGSKA (reference sequence). The CDR3 coding sequence is TGCAGTGCTAGAGCCGGGGGGAATGGCCTCACCTTC. The encoded protein is CSARAGGNGLTF.

The V call is TRBV7-8, the J call TRBJ2-2; 12 bases are shared with TRBD2. Trimming cost V 3 bases and J 2 bases; bases outside gene matches: 4. This CDR3 spans 17 amino acids. Germline V gives CDR1 SGHVS, CDR2 FQNEAQ. CDR3 amino acids: CASSLASGGANTGELFF. CDR3 DNA sequence: TGTGCCAGCAGCTTGGCTAGCGGGGGGGCTAACACCGGGGAGCTGTTTTTT.

This chain connects TRBV10-3 to TRBJ1-4, with 8 positions matching TRBD1. The CDR3 covers 14 residues. The V gene's germline CDR1 is ENHRY and CDR2 SYGVKD. The J segment lost 12 bases and the V segment lost 4 bases, leaving 10 bases of the junction unmatched. The CDR3 nucleotides read TGTGCCATCAGTGCGCGACAGGGGAGAGACGAACTGTTTTTT. Translated: CAISARQGRDELFF.

This sequence joins TRBV20-1 and TRBJ2-7; 8 bases are shared with TRBD2. The length of the CDR3 is 15 residues. CDR1 is DFQATT and CDR2 is SNEGSKA in the germline V gene (reference sequence). Trimming removed 0 bases from V and 3 bases from J; junction bases left unmatched: 7. For the CDR3, the DNA is TGCAGTGCTAGAGATTGGCGGGAGGAATTCTACGAGCAGTACTTC. Amino acid sequence: CSARDWREEFYEQYF.

With respect to this clonotype: Given the absence of the conserved phenylalanine or tryptophan at the CDR3 end, a read error is likely. CDR3 sequence (DNA): TGTGCCAGTAGCCAAACCCTGGACAGGAGTTATGGCTACACCCTC. Translating it yields CASSQTLDRSYGYTL. This chain links TRBV19 with TRBJ1-2; 7 bases fit TRBD1. CDR1 is LNHDA and CDR2 is SQIVND in the germline V gene (reference sequence). Germline trimming cut 6 bases from V and 5 bases from J; bases unmatched to any gene: 12. The CDR3 is made up of 15 amino acids.

Many counts were recorded for this clonotype. The CDR3 bases are TGTGCCAGCAGCCCGGACAGGAACTACGAGCAGTACTTC. Translation gives CASSPDRNYEQYF. The chain carries TRBV7-2 and TRBJ2-7; 7 bases agree with TRBD1. This CDR3 comprises 13 residues. Per germline, CDR1 SGHTA and CDR2 FQGNSA. V was clipped by 5 bases and J by 3 bases; unmatched bases: 4. Using reference TRBV7-2 and TRBJ2-7 for the parts outside the CDR3, the full variable domain is GAGVSQSPSNKVTEKGKDVELRCDPISGHTALYWYRQSLGQGLEFLIYFQGNSAPDKSGLPSDRFSAERTGGSVSTLTIQRTQQEDSAVYLCASSPDRNYEQYFGPGTRLTVT.

This clonotype was observed at least ten times. The rearrangement uses TRBV7-3 and TRBJ2-5; D gene uncertain. The V end lost 1 base, the J end lost 3 bases, and 6 bases lay between the germline ends. CDR1 is SGHTA, CDR2 FQGTGA, per germline. The CDR3 has 13 amino acids. CDR3 in amino acids: CASSLNPEETQYF. CDR3 nucleotide sequence: TGTGCCAGCAGCTTAAATCCGGAAGAGACCCAGTACTTC.

Ten or more counts support this clonotype. The rearrangement links TRBV25-1 to TRBJ2-2, with D uncertain. V was pared by 1 base and J by 6 bases, with 12 bases between. Germline CDR1 is MGHDK and CDR2 is SYGVNS. The CDR3 is 15 residues long. The CDR3 protein is CASSESWGPPGELFF. Written as DNA, the CDR3 is TGTGCCAGCAGTGAATCTTGGGGTCCCCCCGGGGAGCTGTTTTTT. Supplemented by reference TRBV25-1 and TRBJ2-2, the full variable domain reads EADIYQTPRYLVIGTGKKITLECSQTMGHDKMYWYQQDPGMELHLIHYSYGVNSTEKGDLSSESTVSRIRTEHFPLTLESARPSHTSQYLCASSESWGPPGELFFGEGSRLTVL.